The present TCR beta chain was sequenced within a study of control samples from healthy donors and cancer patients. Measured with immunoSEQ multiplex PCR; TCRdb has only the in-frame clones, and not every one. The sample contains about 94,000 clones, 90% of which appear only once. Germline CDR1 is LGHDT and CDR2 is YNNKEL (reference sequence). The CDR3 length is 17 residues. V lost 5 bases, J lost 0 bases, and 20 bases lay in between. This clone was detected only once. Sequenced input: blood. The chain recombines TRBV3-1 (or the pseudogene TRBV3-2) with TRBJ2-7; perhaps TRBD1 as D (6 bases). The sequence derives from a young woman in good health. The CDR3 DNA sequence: TGTGCCAGCAGCACTCAAACCGGGACACTTAACTCCTACGAGCAGTACTTC. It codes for CASSTQTGTLNSYEQYF.